A selection of T cell receptor beta chains follows, all from one sample in a study of blood T cell repertoires in COVID-19. Some clones are missing from TCRdb's copy, which holds only in-frame ones; the method was immunoSEQ multiplex PCR. Seen here are roughly 350,000 clones, over 80% observed once, and the top ten hold nearly 6.5%. Sequenced material: peripheral blood. Receptors were obtained from a woman between 50 and 59 years old with COVID-19, enrolled during active disease. Both conserved end residues are part of each CDR3. D genes are given only for firm matches. Rows may omit the clone size; those that give it use once, few, many or a size class.

size	V	length	D	J	DNA	CDR3
.	TRBV3-1/TRBV3-2	12	.	TRBJ2-7	TGTGCCAGCAGCCAAGTTACCTACGAGCAGTACTTC	CASSQVTYEQYF
.	TRBV25-1	14	.	TRBJ1-1	TGTGCCAGCAGCCGGGTCCTGCCGAACACTGAAGCTTTCTTT	CASSRVLPNTEAFF
once	TRBV3-1/TRBV3-2	12	.	TRBJ1-3	TGTGCCAGCAGCCAAGGGGCGGGCACCATATATTTT	CASSQGAGTIYF
.	TRBV5-1	14	TRBD2	TRBJ2-7	TGCGCCAGCAGCCCTGGACTAGTGGCGGGCGAGCAGTACTTC	CASSPGLVAGEQYF
.	TRBV9	16	TRBD2	TRBJ2-2	TGTGCCAGCAGCGTATTCCTAGCGGGAGGGCCGGGGGAGCTGTTTTTT	CASSVFLAGGPGELFF
.	TRBV7-9	16	TRBD1	TRBJ1-3	TGTGCCAGCAGCTTCGGGACAGGACGCTCTGGAAACACCATATATTTT	CASSFGTGRSGNTIYF
few	TRBV6-5	15	.	TRBJ1-6	TGTGCCAGCAGGGCCCGGGGCTCCTATAATTCACCCCTCCACTTT	CASRARGSYNSPLHF
.	TRBV24-1	15	TRBD1	TRBJ2-3	TGTGCCACCAGTGACCCGGGGACAGTCACAGATACGCAGTATTTT	CATSDPGTVTDTQYF
.	TRBV19	15	.	TRBJ1-5	TGTGCCAGTAACGTGGGGGGAAATAGCAATCAGCCCCAGCATTTT	CASNVGGNSNQPQHF
.	TRBV7-3	15	TRBD1	TRBJ2-1	TGTGCCAGCAGCTTAACAGGGGACAGCTACAATGAGCAGTTCTTC	CASSLTGDSYNEQFF
.	TRBV5-4	14	TRBD1	TRBJ1-4	TGTGCCAGCAGCCCTGGACAGGGAAATGAAAAACTGTTTTTT	CASSPGQGNEKLFF
.	TRBV7-9	13	.	TRBJ2-1	TGTGCCAGCAGCTTATCCATGGGCGTGGAGCAGTTCTTC	CASSLSMGVEQFF
.	TRBV9	16	.	TRBJ2-2	TGTGCCAGCAGCGCCACCGCTAGGCGCCCCACCGGGGAGCTGTTTTTT	CASSATARRPTGELFF
.	TRBV7-2	15	.	TRBJ1-2	TGTGCCAGCAGCTTAGCGCAGGGCCGTAACTATGGCTACACCTTC	CASSLAQGRNYGYTF
.	TRBV19	14	TRBD1	TRBJ2-2	TGTGCCAGTAGTATCGACAGGGTCCCCGGGGAGCTGTTTTTT	CASSIDRVPGELFF
.	TRBV7-8	16	.	TRBJ2-7	TGTGCCAGCAGCCCATCGGGACTCCGAGGGTCCTACGAGCAGTACTTC	CASSPSGLRGSYEQYF
.	TRBV11-2	15	TRBD2	TRBJ2-3	TGTGCCAGCAGCTTAAACGGGAGGAGCCCAGATACGCAGTATTTT	CASSLNGRSPDTQYF
.	TRBV5-1	15	TRBD1	TRBJ2-7	TGCGCCAGCAGCTTGGGTGGGACAGCAGATTACGAGCAGTACTTC	CASSLGGTADYEQYF
once	TRBV27	16	TRBD1	TRBJ2-7	TGTGCCAGCAGTTTATCGATGGGCAGGGGGACGTACGAGCAGTACTTC	CASSLSMGRGTYEQYF
.	TRBV29-1	12	TRBD1	TRBJ2-3	TGCAGCGTTATCGGACAGGCGGATACGCAGTATTTT	CSVIGQADTQYF
.	TRBV10-2	15	TRBD1	TRBJ2-7	TGCGCCAGCAGTGAGGTTCGGGGACAGGGAAACGAGCAGTACTTC	CASSEVRGQGNEQYF
once	TRBV27	17	.	TRBJ2-2	TGTGCCAGCAGTTTATTAAGCTTGGGGCAGAACACCGGGGAGCTGTTTTTT	CASSLLSLGQNTGELFF
.	TRBV28	17	TRBD1	TRBJ1-1	TGTGCCAGCAGTCCTCCAGGGGGCGGCGTTTTAGACACTGAAGCTTTCTTT	CASSPPGGGVLDTEAFF
.	TRBV23-1	15	.	TRBJ2-3	TGCGCCAGCAGGCGACACGCTGCTAGCACAGATACGCAGTATTTT	CASRRHAASTDTQYF
.	TRBV6-4	15	TRBD2	TRBJ2-1	TGTGCCAGCAGGCCATTAGCGGGAGTCTTCCATGAGCAGTTCTTC	CASRPLAGVFHEQFF
.	TRBV5-1	15	TRBD1	TRBJ2-7	TGCGCCAGCAGCCCCAGGACAGGGTACGGCGACGAGCAGTACTTC	CASSPRTGYGDEQYF
.	TRBV6-5	16	TRBD1	TRBJ1-6	TGTGCCAGCAGTTGGACAGGGGATTTCGGTAATTCACCCCTCCACTTT	CASSWTGDFGNSPLHF
.	TRBV6-2/TRBV6-3	13	.	TRBJ2-7	TGTGCCAGCAGCACAAGAAGGGGGAACGAGCAGTACTTC	CASSTRRGNEQYF
.	TRBV14	17	TRBD1	TRBJ2-7	TGTGCCAGCAGCCTCCGGGACAGGGACAACCGAGGCTACGAGCAGTACTTC	CASSLRDRDNRGYEQYF
.	TRBV7-2	15	TRBD1	TRBJ1-5	TGTGCCAGCAGCTTATGGCAGGGGGTCGGTCAGCCCCAGCATTTT	CASSLWQGVGQPQHF
.	TRBV29-1	14	TRBD1	TRBJ2-7	TGCAGCGTAGCGGACAGGGCGCGCTCCTACGAGCAGTACTTC	CSVADRARSYEQYF
.	TRBV29-1	13	.	TRBJ1-1	TGCAGCGGGACTAGGACGTTGCTCACTGAAGCTTTCTTT	CSGTRTLLTEAFF
.	TRBV2	16	TRBD2	TRBJ2-1	TGTGCCAGCTTTTACGGGGTGACTAGCGGGAGCAGTGAGCAGTTCTTC	CASFYGVTSGSSEQFF
.	TRBV7-2	15	.	TRBJ2-7	TGTGCCAGCAGCTTAGCTGGTCAGGGCCCCTACGAGCAGTACTTC	CASSLAGQGPYEQYF
.	TRBV6-5	13	TRBD1	TRBJ1-5	TGTGCCAGCAGTTGGACAGGGAACCAGCCCCAGCATTTT	CASSWTGNQPQHF
once	TRBV2	15	TRBD2	TRBJ2-5	TGTGCCAGCAGCGTAGGACTAGCGGGAGTAGAGACCCAGTACTTC	CASSVGLAGVETQYF
.	TRBV14	15	.	TRBJ1-6	TGTGCCAGCAGCCTTATGACAGGAGGCAATTCACCCCTCCACTTT	CASSLMTGGNSPLHF
.	TRBV7-2	13	.	TRBJ2-5	TGTGCCAGCAGCTACTTTATGGAGGAGACCCAGTACTTC	CASSYFMEETQYF
.	TRBV6-5	15	.	TRBJ2-7	TGTGCCAGCAGTTACTGGCACGGCGGAACCTACGAGCAGTACTTC	CASSYWHGGTYEQYF
.	TRBV5-1	14	.	TRBJ2-7	TGCGCCAGCAGCGGAGAACGGATGACCTACGAGCAGTACTTC	CASSGERMTYEQYF
.	TRBV5-8	13	.	TRBJ2-3	TGTGCCAGCAGCGCGTATAACACAGATACGCAGTATTTT	CASSAYNTDTQYF
.	TRBV11-2	15	TRBD2	TRBJ2-1	TGTGCCAGCAGCCGACTAGCGGGGGAGGGCAATGAGCAGTTCTTC	CASSRLAGEGNEQFF
.	TRBV24-1	15	.	TRBJ1-2	TGTGCCACCAGTGACAACAGGGAAGGTAACTATGGCTACACCTTC	CATSDNREGNYGYTF
.	TRBV30	13	.	TRBJ2-1	TGTGCTTTGGGCGGACACTCCTACAATGAGCAGTTCTTC	CALGGHSYNEQFF
.	TRBV19	12	.	TRBJ1-5	TGTGCCAGTACCCGCGGGTATCAGCCCCAGCATTTT	CASTRGYQPQHF
.	TRBV5-5	16	.	TRBJ1-6	TGTGCCAGCAGCATTCCGGGTACAGGTAGTAGGTCACCCCTCCACTTT	CASSIPGTGSRSPLHF
.	TRBV10-2	13	TRBD1	TRBJ2-7	TGCGCCAGCACTTCGGGACAGACCTACGAGCAGTACTTC	CASTSGQTYEQYF
.	TRBV21-1	15	.	TRBJ2-2	TGTGCCAGCAGCATGCGGGACAGGGGAACCGGGGAGCTGTTTTTT	CASSMRDRGTGELFF
.	TRBV19	14	.	TRBJ2-1	TGTGCCACTGGGCAGGGAATAGGGTTACGTGAGCAGTTCTTC	CATGQGIGLREQFF
.	TRBV4-1	16	TRBD1	TRBJ2-7	TGCGCCAGCAGCCAATCTCAGGGGGCCAGCTCCTACGAGCAGTACTTC	CASSQSQGASSYEQYF
once	TRBV30	15	.	TRBJ2-6	TGTGCCTTGGAGAGGGCTGGCTCGGGGGCCAACGTCCTGACTTTC	CALERAGSGANVLTF
.	TRBV6-2/TRBV6-3	13	TRBD2	TRBJ2-7	TGTGCCAGCAGTGGCAGCGGGAGATACGAGCAGTACTTC	CASSGSGRYEQYF
.	TRBV28	14	TRBD1	TRBJ1-4	TGTGCCAGCAGCCTACAGGGGACCGGTGAAAAACTGTTTTTT	CASSLQGTGEKLFF
.	TRBV24-1	14	.	TRBJ2-7	TGTGCCACCAGTGATTTGTACAGGCGACACGAGCAGTACTTC	CATSDLYRRHEQYF